These 21 T cell receptor beta chains were all obtained from the same sample, sequenced in a study of T cell repertoires in cytomegalovirus infection. TCRdb processed the reads anew with MiXCR; each CDR3 protein has one entry. The sample includes about 310,000 distinct CDR3 sequences, about 8.8% of them seen just once. The sequenced sample was PBMCs. The receptors originated from a human donor in good health (CMV status not recorded). Some clones in this sample may be carry-over from other donors' samples.

This clonotype was detected ten times or more. The V call is TRBV6-2 or TRBV6-3, the J call TRBJ2-1; TRBD2 matches 13 bases. Germline CDR1 is MNHEY and CDR2 is SVGEGT. The CDR3 loop spans 15 amino acids. The ends lost 6 bases at V and 4 bases at J; junction bases unmatched: 3. CDR3 DNA sequence: TGTGCCAGCAGGCCGGGACTAGCGGGATACAATGAGCAGTTCTTC. Protein: CASRPGLAGYNEQFF.

This clonotype was picked up many times. The rearrangement links TRBV24-1 to TRBJ2-7, with 7 bases matching TRBD2. Germline trimming cut 3 bases from V and 2 bases from J; bases unmatched to any gene: 12. This CDR3 is built from 17 residues. CDR1 KGHDR and CDR2 SFDVKD come from the germline V gene. CDR3 residues: CATSDIHKTGLTYEQYF. In DNA, the CDR3 is TGTGCCACCAGTGATATTCACAAGACGGGACTAACCTACGAGCAGTACTTC.

The chain is built from TRBV20-1 and TRBJ1-5; 7 bases align to TRBD1. Germline CDR1 DFQATT, CDR2 SNEGSKA (reference sequence). The ends lost 3 bases at V and 5 bases at J; junction bases unmatched: 4. The CDR3 is 13 residues long. This CDR3 is CSARTGLDQPQHF. Written as DNA, the CDR3 is TGCAGTGCTAGGACAGGGCTTGATCAGCCCCAGCATTTT.

The V and J genes are TRBV3-1 and TRBJ2-4, with D tentatively TRBD1 or TRBD2 (6 bases each). Germline V gene lookup returns CDR1 LGHDT and CDR2 YNNKEL (reference sequence). This CDR3 has 14 amino acids. The V gene lost 5 bases and the J gene lost 8 bases, with 16 bases spanning the gap. The CDR3 DNA reads as TGTGCCAGCAGCTTCACCGGGGGCTCTGACATTCAGTACTTC. Protein: CASSFTGGSDIQYF.

This clonotype was observed many times. This chain uses TRBV6-5 with TRBJ1-5; D perhaps matches TRBD1 (5 bases). The V and J ends lost 1 base and 9 bases respectively, with 16 bases between them. Looked up from germline, CDR1 is MNHEY and CDR2 is SVGAGI. The CDR3 has 15 amino acids. The chain's CDR3 is CASSYLGNRQRPQHF. In DNA form, the CDR3 reads TGTGCCAGCAGTTACTTGGGGAACAGGCAGCGGCCCCAGCATTTT.

This clonotype was detected ten times or more. The V gene is TRBV6-2 or TRBV6-3, the J gene TRBJ1-2; 8 bases map to TRBD1. CDR1 MNHEY and CDR2 SVGEGT come from the germline V gene. The trim removed 6 bases at V and 2 bases at J, leaving 11 bases unmatched. This CDR3 comprises 16 residues. CDR3 protein: CASSLRSGTGNYGYTF. CDR3 nucleotides: TGTGCCAGCAGCCTTAGATCCGGGACAGGCAACTATGGCTACACCTTC.

This clonotype came up many times. The V call is TRBV7-2, the J call TRBJ2-2; D not certain. Germline V CDR1 and CDR2: SGHTA, FQGNSA. The CDR3 covers 15 residues. V lost 1 base and J 7 bases, leaving 13 bases between the germline ends. CDR3 nucleotides: TGTGCCAGCAGCTTAGGGTCGAGGTTCAGCGGGGAGCTGTTTTTT. This codes for CASSLGSRFSGELFF.

This clonotype was seen many times. The chain combines TRBV20-1 with TRBJ1-1; tentatively, D is TRBD1 (5 bases). In germline, CDR1 is DFQATT, CDR2 SNEGSKA (reference sequence). The length of the CDR3 is 13 residues. V lost 6 bases and J lost 4, with 15 bases in between. CDR3 amino acids: CSAPPPTGTEAFF. As DNA, the CDR3 is TGCAGTGCCCCCCCCCCTACAGGCACTGAAGCTTTCTTT.

Comment on this clonotype: This sequence may be a read error, since a much larger clone differs from it by one base. The rearrangement joins TRBV18 to TRBJ2-1; no reliable D call. Per germline, CDR1 KGHSH and CDR2 LQKENI. The CDR3 contains 13 residues. The CDR3: CVSSPPIDNEQFF. In DNA form, the CDR3 reads TGTGTCAGCTCACCACCGATCGACAATGAGCAGTTCTTC.

This clonotype was counted many times. CDR3 sequence reads: CASSDWGLGNTEAFF. The CDR3 DNA reads as TGCGCCAGCAGTGATTGGGGGCTGGGGAACACTGAAGCTTTCTTT. The rearrangement joins TRBV10-2 to TRBJ1-1, with D possibly TRBD1 on 6 matching bases. Germline loops: CDR1 WSHSY, CDR2 SAAADI. Trimming cost V 3 bases and J 1 base, with 12 bases left between them. The CDR3 consists of 15 residues.

This clonotype was counted ten times or more. V is TRBV29-1 and J is TRBJ1-2; 8 bases map to TRBD1. CDR3 length: 14 residues. Germline V gene data show CDR1 as SQVTM and CDR2 as ANQGSEA. Trimming at V came to 7 bases and at J to 8 bases, leaving 15 bases not matched to a gene. DNA for the CDR3: TGCAGCGCCGTACCGGACAGGGCGGTAGGAGGCTACACCTTC. It is translated as CSAVPDRAVGGYTF.

This clonotype was counted ten times or more. The V gene is TRBV12-3 or TRBV12-4, the J gene TRBJ1-6; D is ambiguous. V was clipped by 3 bases and J by 7 bases, with 13 bases between them. This CDR3 is built from 15 residues. This CDR3 reads CASSFIASRNSPLHF. The CDR3 region has the DNA TGTGCCAGCAGTTTTATAGCCAGTCGAAATTCACCCCTCCACTTT.

This clonotype was recorded many times. This chain links TRBV7-8 with TRBJ2-7; D is possibly TRBD2 (6 bases). CDR1 is SGHVS and CDR2 is FQNEAQ in the germline V gene. The V and J ends lost 1 base and 3 bases respectively, with 10 bases between them. This CDR3 has 14 amino acids. The CDR3 here is CASSLEREYYEQYV. The CDR3 DNA follows: TGTGCCAGCAGCTTAGAACGGGAGTACTACGAGCAGTACGTC.

V usage is TRBV6-1 and J usage is TRBJ2-2; 7 bases match TRBD1. V trimming: 7 bases; J trimming: 10 bases; junction bases outside the gene matches: 9. Germline CDR1 reads MNHNS; CDR2 reads SASEGT. The CDR3 runs 13 residues. The CDR3 bases are TGTGCCAGCACTCTACAGGGGCGGTTGGAGCTGTTTTTT. Translating gives CASTLQGRLELFF.

This rearrangement joins TRBV5-6 to TRBJ2-7, with TRBD1 matching 7 bases. J was trimmed by 9 bases and V by 1 base; bases with no gene match: 4. The CDR3 is 12 amino acids. Per germline, CDR1 SGHDT and CDR2 YYEEEE. Written as DNA, the CDR3 is TGTGCCAGCAGCTTGACAGGGGCGGTGCAGTACTTC. This sequence encodes CASSLTGAVQYF.

This clonotype turned up a few times. This chain links TRBV3-1 with TRBJ1-1, with D hard to call. Trimming took 3 bases from V and 2 from J, leaving 10 bases between them. The CDR3 sequence is 14 residues long. CDR1 and CDR2 from the germline V gene are LGHDT and YNNKEL (reference sequence). CDR3 bases: TGTGCCAGCAGCCAGGCGACTGTAAACACTGAAGCTTTCTTT. Its translation is CASSQATVNTEAFF.

The CDR3 reads CASSVDYEQFF. CDR3 nucleotide sequence: TGTGCCAGCAGCGTAGACTATGAGCAGTTCTTC. The chain joins TRBV9 to TRBJ2-1; D unresolved. The CDR3 is 11 amino acids. Germline V gene lookup returns CDR1 SGDLS and CDR2 YYNGEE. V shed 0 bases and J shed 8 bases, with 3 bases lying between them.

The V gene is TRBV14, the J gene TRBJ1-3; 8 nucleotides align to TRBD1. V shed 4 bases and J 4 bases; nucleotides not matched to a gene: 3. Germline-derived CDR1 and CDR2 are SGHDN and FVKESK. The CDR3 extends over 14 amino acids. CDR3 in DNA: TGTGCCAGCAGCCTTTGGACAGGGGGAAACACCATATATTTT. Translated, it gives CASSLWTGGNTIYF. Looking up the rest from reference TRBV14 and TRBJ1-3 gives the full variable domain: EAGVTQFPSHSVIEKGQTVTLRCDPISGHDNLYWYRRVMGKEIKFLLHFVKESKQDESGMPNNRFLAERTGGTYSTLKVQPAELEDSGVYFCASSLWTGGNTIYFGEGSWLTVV.

There are many counts of this clonotype. This chain links TRBV24-1 with TRBJ2-1, with 8 bases that match TRBD1. Trimming cost V 2 bases and J 7 bases; bases outside gene matches: 9. Germline lookup yields CDR1 KGHDR and CDR2 SFDVKD. The CDR3 consists of 16 residues. Written as DNA, the CDR3 is TGTGCCACCAGTGATTCAGGGACAGGAGAAAAGAATGAGCAGTTCTTC. Its translation: CATSDSGTGEKNEQFF.

This clonotype has at least ten counts. This rearrangement joins TRBV7-2 to TRBJ2-3, with TRBD2 matching 7 bases. Germline lookup yields CDR1 SGHTA and CDR2 FQGNSA. V was pared by 4 bases and J by 7 bases, with 17 bases of the junction left unmatched. The CDR3 consists of 17 residues. The CDR3 coding sequence is TGTGCCAGCAGCTCTCCGGGACCGGGGGGTTTAAGAAATACGCAGTATTTT. Its translation is CASSSPGPGGLRNTQYF.

In its sample, this clonotype was seen a few times. CDR3 sequence (DNA): TGTGCCAGCAGCCAAGATCTGACTAGGCAGCCCCAGCATTTT. Translating it yields CASSQDLTRQPQHF. The V and J genes are TRBV3-1 and TRBJ1-5; no clear D gene. Germline V gene data show CDR1 as LGHDT and CDR2 as YNNKEL (reference sequence). This CDR3 contains 14 residues. Trimming pared 0 bases from V and 7 bases from J, leaving 10 bases between.